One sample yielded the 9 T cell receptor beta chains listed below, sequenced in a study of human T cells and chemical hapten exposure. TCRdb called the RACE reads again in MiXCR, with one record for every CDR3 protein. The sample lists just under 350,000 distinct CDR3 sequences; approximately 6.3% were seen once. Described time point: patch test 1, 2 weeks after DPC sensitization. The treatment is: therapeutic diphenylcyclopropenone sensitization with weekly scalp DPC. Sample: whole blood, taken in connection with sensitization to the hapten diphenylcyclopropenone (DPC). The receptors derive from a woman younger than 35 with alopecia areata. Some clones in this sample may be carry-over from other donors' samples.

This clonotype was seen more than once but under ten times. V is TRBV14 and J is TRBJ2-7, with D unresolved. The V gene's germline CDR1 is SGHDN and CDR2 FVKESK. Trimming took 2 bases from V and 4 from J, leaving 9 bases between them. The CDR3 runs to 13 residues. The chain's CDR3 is CASSQQSQYEQYF. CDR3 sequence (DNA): TGTGCCAGCAGCCAACAGAGCCAATACGAGCAGTACTTC.

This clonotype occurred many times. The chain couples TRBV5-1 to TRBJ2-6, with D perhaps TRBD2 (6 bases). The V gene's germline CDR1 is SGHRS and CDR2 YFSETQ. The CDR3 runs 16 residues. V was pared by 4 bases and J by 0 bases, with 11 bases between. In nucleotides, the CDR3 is TGCGCCAGCAGCGAGGACGGGAGCTCTGGGGCCAACGTCCTGACTTTC. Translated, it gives CASSEDGSSGANVLTF.

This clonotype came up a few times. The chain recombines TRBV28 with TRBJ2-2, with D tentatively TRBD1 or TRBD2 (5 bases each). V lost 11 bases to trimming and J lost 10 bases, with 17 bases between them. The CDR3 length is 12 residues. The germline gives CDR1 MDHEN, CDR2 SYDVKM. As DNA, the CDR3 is TGTGCCTCCCGTCGGGGACCATCGGAGCTGTTTTTT. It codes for CASRRGPSELFF. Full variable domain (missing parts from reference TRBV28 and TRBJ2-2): DVKVTQSSRYLVKRTGEKVFLECVQDMDHENMFWYRQDPGLGLRLIYFSYDVKMKEKGDIPEGYSVSREKKERFSLILESASTNQTSMYLCASRRGPSELFFGEGSRLTVL.

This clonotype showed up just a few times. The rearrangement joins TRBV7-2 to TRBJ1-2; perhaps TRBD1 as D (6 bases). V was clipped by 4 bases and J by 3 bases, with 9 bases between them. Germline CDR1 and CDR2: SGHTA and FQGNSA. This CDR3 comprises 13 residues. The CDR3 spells CASSSTGHYGYTF. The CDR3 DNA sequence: TGTGCCAGCAGCTCCACAGGGCACTATGGCTACACCTTC.

The CDR3 coding sequence is TGTGCCAGCAGCGCTTCCGGGACTAGCTATGCGGATACGCAGTATTTT. It specifies CASSASGTSYADTQYF. The chain recombines TRBV9 with TRBJ2-3; TRBD2 matches 9 bases. Germline V gene data show CDR1 as SGDLS and CDR2 as YYNGEE. With 3 bases clipped from V and 6 bases from J, the junction kept 11 bases outside the gene matches. The CDR3 consists of 16 residues.

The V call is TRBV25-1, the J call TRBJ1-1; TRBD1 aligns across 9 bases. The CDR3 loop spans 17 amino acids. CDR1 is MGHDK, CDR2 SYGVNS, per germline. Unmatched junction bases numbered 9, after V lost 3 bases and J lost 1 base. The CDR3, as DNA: TGTGCCAGCAGTGATCTTAGTTACAGGGGGCCGAACACTGAAGCTTTCTTT. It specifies CASSDLSYRGPNTEAFF.

CDR3 sequence reads: CASSDGTGDNQPQHF. The CDR3 region has the DNA TGTGCCAGCAGTGACGGAACAGGGGACAATCAGCCCCAGCATTTT. V usage is TRBV6-1 and J usage is TRBJ1-5; 7 bases line up with TRBD1. This CDR3 is built from 15 residues. Germline V lookup: CDR1 MNHNS, CDR2 SASEGT. V shed 3 bases and J 3 bases; nucleotides not matched to a gene: 5.

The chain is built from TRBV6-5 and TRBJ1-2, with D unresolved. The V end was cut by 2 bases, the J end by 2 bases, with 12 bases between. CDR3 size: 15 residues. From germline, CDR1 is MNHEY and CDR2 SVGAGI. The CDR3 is CASSYADGPNYGYTF. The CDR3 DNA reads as TGTGCCAGCAGTTACGCGGACGGACCGAACTATGGCTACACCTTC.

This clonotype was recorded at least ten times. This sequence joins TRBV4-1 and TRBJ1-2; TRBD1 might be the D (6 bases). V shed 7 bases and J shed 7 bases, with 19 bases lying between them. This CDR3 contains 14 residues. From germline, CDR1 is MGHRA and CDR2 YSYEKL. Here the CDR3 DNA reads TGCGCCAGCACCGACAAGGGGTACAGGGCTGGCTACACCTTC. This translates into CASTDKGYRAGYTF.